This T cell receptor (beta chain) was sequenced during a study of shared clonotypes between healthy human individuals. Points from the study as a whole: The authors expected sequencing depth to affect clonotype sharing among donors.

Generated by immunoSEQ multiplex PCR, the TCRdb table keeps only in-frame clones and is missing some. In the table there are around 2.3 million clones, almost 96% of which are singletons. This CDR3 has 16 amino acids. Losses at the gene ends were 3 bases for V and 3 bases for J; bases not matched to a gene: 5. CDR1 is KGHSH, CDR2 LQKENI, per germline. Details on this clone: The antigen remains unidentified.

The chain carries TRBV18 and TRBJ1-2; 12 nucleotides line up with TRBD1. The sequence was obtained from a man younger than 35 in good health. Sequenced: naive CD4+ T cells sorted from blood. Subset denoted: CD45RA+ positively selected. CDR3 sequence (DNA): TGTGCCAGCTCACCTGGCCGGGACAGGGGGCACTATGGCTACACCTTC. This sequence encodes CASSPGRDRGHYGYTF.